Included here is one T cell receptor beta chain sequence, with context. In the source study's methods: Researchers report that nucleated cell counts were estimated from reference gene primer amplification. Some clones are missing from TCRdb's copy, which holds only in-frame ones; the method was immunoSEQ multiplex PCR. The DNA was the basis for D and trimming; V, J and clone size are from that table. This table has about half a million clones, approximately 85% appearing once. V was cut by 0 bases and J by 2 bases, with 11 bases left in between. CDR1 is SGHTA and CDR2 is FQGNSA in the germline V gene. The CDR3 runs to 16 residues. This record comes from a study of blood T cell repertoires in COVID-19. Study-wide context: COVID-19 samples from acute and convalescent phases originated in the United States, Italy and Spain. T cells, B-cell-depleted T cells, or PBMCs supplied cDNA or gDNA.

This chain uses TRBV7-2 with TRBJ2-1; D may be TRBD2 (6 bases). The sequence was obtained from a human donor in a cohort sampled during active COVID-19. Specimen: peripheral blood. The CDR3: CASSLAVSGTYNEQFF. The CDR3 DNA is TGTGCCAGCAGCTTAGCGGTTAGCGGAACCTACAATGAGCAGTTCTTC.